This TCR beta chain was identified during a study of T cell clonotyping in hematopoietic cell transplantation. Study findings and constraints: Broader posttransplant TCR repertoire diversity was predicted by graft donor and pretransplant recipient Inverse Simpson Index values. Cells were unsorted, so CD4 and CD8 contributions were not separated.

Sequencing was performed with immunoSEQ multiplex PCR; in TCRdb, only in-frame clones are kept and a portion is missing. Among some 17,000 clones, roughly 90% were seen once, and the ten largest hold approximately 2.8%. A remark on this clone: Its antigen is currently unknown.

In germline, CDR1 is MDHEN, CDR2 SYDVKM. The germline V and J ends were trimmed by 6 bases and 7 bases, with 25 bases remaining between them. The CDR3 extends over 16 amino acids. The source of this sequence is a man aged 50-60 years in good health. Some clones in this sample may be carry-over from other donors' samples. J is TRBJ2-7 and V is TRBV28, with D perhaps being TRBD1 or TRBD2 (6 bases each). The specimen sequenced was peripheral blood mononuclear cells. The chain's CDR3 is CASSPRAGRGEPEQYF. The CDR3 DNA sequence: TGTGCCAGCAGCCCACGAGCGGGCAGGGGCGAACCGGAGCAGTACTTC.